A single sample is the source of the 13 T cell receptor beta chains below, sequenced in a study of blood T cells in healthy people across ages. Next came a second PCR, run for 7 to 11 cycles, which used a sample-barcoded 5' primer along with a J-beta primer mix. Each CDR3 protein is one row after TCRdb ran MiXCR on the 5' RACE reads. The table records hundreds of thousands of distinct CDR3 sequences, approximately 50% of them present only once. The sample taken for sequencing was blood. The source is a man aged 60-69 years in good health.

This clonotype was observed a handful of times. The rearrangement joins TRBV20-1 to TRBJ1-2; no firm D call. V gave up 0 bases and J gave up 2 bases, with 7 bases separating them. The CDR3 has 13 amino acids. The germline V gene has CDR1 DFQATT and CDR2 SNEGSKA (reference sequence). CDR3 nucleotide sequence: TGCAGTGCTAGAGAGCAGATAAACTATGGCTACACCTTC. Translated, it gives CSAREQINYGYTF.

The V gene is TRBV20-1, the J gene TRBJ2-4; 8 positions match TRBD2. The last part of the DNA fits TRBJ2-7 better; the J call may be wrong. Germline CDR1 reads DFQATT; CDR2 reads SNEGSKA (reference sequence). The CDR3 is 15 amino acids. The CDR3 DNA is TGCAGTGCTAGAACCCCAGCGGGGGCCTCCTACGAGCAGTACTTC. It is translated as CSARTPAGASYEQYF.

The chain joins TRBV5-1 to TRBJ2-1, with 7 bases aligning to TRBD1. The trim removed 4 bases at V and 5 bases at J, leaving 12 bases unmatched. The CDR3 has 16 residues. Germline V lookup: CDR1 SGHRS, CDR2 YFSETQ. This CDR3 reads CASSPAWDRTNNEQFF. The CDR3 DNA reads TGCGCCAGCAGCCCAGCATGGGACAGAACCAACAATGAGCAGTTCTTC.

The V call is TRBV6-5, the J call TRBJ2-1, with a tentative D call TRBD2 (6 bases). Per the germline V gene, CDR1 is MNHEY and CDR2 is SVGAGI. The V and J ends lost 2 bases and 5 bases respectively, with 22 bases between them. The CDR3 runs 18 residues. CDR3 sequence: CASSYDHSGGEANNEQFF. In DNA, the CDR3 is TGTGCCAGCAGTTACGACCATAGCGGAGGGGAAGCAAACAATGAGCAGTTCTTC.

The genes are TRBV5-1 and TRBJ2-1; 8 bases agree with TRBD1. The length of the CDR3 is 16 residues. Germline CDR1 and CDR2: SGHRS and YFSETQ. The V segment lost 4 bases and the J segment 7 bases; nucleotides outside the gene matches: 13. The CDR3 loop reads CASSRQGRFSGNEQFF. The CDR3 nucleotides read TGCGCCAGCAGCCGACAGGGGCGCTTCTCCGGGAATGAGCAGTTCTTC.

This chain links TRBV29-1 with TRBJ2-7; 7 nucleotides line up with TRBD2. V lost 3 bases, J lost 4 bases, and 9 bases stayed unmatched. The germline V gene encodes CDR1 SQVTM and CDR2 ANQGSEA. This CDR3 spans 14 amino acids. DNA for the CDR3: TGCAGCGTTGATGGTGGGGTGGGGGGGTACGAGCAGTACTTC. It yields the protein CSVDGGVGGYEQYF.

Details on this clonotype: Germline and junction disagree at one end, which may indicate a read error. The chain uses TRBV7-2 and TRBJ2-5, with D perhaps TRBD2 (5 bases). This CDR3 is built from 13 residues. Looked up from germline, CDR1 is SGHTA and CDR2 is FQGNSA. This CDR3 is CASSLAPMRREYF. CDR3 DNA sequence: TGCGCCAGCAGCTTAGCGCCCATGAGACGGGAGTACTTC.

In regard to this clonotype: One end of the junction is discordant with germline, which a read error may explain. The chain uses TRBV6-5 and TRBJ2-3; perhaps TRBD1 as D (6 bases). Germline V gene lookup returns CDR1 MNHEY and CDR2 SVGAGI. The CDR3 is 13 residues long. The CDR3 loop reads CASSPPPGDMQYF. The CDR3 DNA reads as TGTGCCAGCAGTCCCCCTCCAGGGGATATGCAGTATTTT.

The chain joins TRBV5-1 to TRBJ2-7; D not certain. The CDR3 totals 13 residues. Deletions cut 4 bases from V and 4 bases from J, with 12 bases between. Per the germline V gene, CDR1 is SGHRS and CDR2 is YFSETQ. This CDR3 reads CASSPAYSYEQYF. In DNA, the CDR3 is TGCGCCAGCAGCCCGGCCTACTCTTACGAGCAGTACTTC.

The chain is built from TRBV3-1 and TRBJ1-5, with a weak D call TRBD2 (7 bases). The assigned J gene may be wrong: the sequence end matches TRBJ2-3 better. CDR3 size: 15 residues. Per germline, CDR1 LGHDT and CDR2 YNNKEL (reference sequence). The chain's CDR3 is CASSQGGGASQPQYF. The CDR3 DNA sequence: TGTGCCAGCAGCCAAGGGGGGGGCGCGAGTCAGCCCCAGTATTTT.

The sample holds a few counts of this clonotype. The V gene is TRBV25-1, the J gene TRBJ2-5; D gene uncertain. CDR3 size: 14 residues. V lost 3 bases and J lost 1, with 9 bases in between. Germline CDR1 and CDR2: MGHDK and SYGVNS. CDR3 DNA sequence: TGTGCCAGCAGTGACCCCTCTTTCCAAGAGACCCAGTACTTC. Translated, it gives CASSDPSFQETQYF.

This clonotype was counted a few times. The chain has TRBV9 and TRBJ2-2; 7 nucleotides match TRBD2. The J segment lost 2 bases and the V segment lost 6 bases, leaving 10 bases of the junction unmatched. The CDR3 consists of 16 residues. Germline CDR1 is SGDLS and CDR2 is YYNGEE. CDR3 loop: CASTSRGGLNTGELFF. CDR3 nucleotide sequence: TGTGCCAGCACCTCGAGGGGAGGGCTAAACACCGGGGAGCTGTTTTTT.

CDR3 protein: CASSSYQGDNEQFF. CDR3 nucleotides: TGTGCCAGCAGTTCCTACCAAGGGGACAATGAGCAGTTCTTC. The V gene is TRBV28, the J gene TRBJ2-1; D possibly corresponds to TRBD1 (5 bases). The CDR3 is 14 amino acids. Trimming removed 4 bases from V and 5 bases from J, with 12 bases in between. Germline V gene data show CDR1 as MDHEN and CDR2 as SYDVKM. Using reference TRBV28 and TRBJ2-1 for the parts outside the CDR3, the full variable domain is DVKVTQSSRYLVKRTGEKVFLECVQDMDHENMFWYRQDPGLGLRLIYFSYDVKMKEKGDIPEGYSVSREKKERFSLILESASTNQTSMYLCASSSYQGDNEQFFGPGTRLTVL.